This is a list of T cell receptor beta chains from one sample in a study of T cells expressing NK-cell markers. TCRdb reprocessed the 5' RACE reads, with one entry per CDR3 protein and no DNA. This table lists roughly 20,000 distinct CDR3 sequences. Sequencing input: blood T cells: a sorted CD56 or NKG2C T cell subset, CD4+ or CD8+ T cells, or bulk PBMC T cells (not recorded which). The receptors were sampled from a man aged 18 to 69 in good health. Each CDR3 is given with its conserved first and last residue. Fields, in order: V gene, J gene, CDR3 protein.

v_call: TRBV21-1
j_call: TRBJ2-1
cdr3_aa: CASSELLRRGPSGSSYNEQFF

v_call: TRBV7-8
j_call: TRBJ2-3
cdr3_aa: CASSLVSLAGGQTDTQYF

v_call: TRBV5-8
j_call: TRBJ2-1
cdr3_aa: CASSLVGQSSYNEQFF

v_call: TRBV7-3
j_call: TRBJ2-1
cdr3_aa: CASSLTGQGKLEQFF

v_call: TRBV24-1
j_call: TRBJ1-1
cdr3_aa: CATSDPDYTEAFF

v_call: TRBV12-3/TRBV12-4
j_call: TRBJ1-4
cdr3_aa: CASGSSFDGTREHNEKLFF

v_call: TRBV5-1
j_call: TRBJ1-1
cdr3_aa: CASSLAYGGPNTEAFF

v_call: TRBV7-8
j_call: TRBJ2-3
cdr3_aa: CASSLGGGARTDTQYF

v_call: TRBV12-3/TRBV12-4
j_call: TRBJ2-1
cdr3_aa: CASSLQGLGRNEQFF

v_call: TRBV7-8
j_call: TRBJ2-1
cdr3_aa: CASSLESGGLYNEQFF

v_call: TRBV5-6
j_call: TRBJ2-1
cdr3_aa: CASSLPSGAYNEQFF

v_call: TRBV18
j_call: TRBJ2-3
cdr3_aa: CASSPFRVSGGPEFTDTQYF

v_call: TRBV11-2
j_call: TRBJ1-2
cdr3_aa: CASSTTGLWGYTF

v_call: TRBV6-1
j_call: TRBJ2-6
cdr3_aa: CATGEGAGANVLTF

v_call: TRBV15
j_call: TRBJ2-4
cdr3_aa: CATSRDPWTGSGNIQYF

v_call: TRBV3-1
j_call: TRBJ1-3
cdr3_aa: CASSQELTSGNTIYF

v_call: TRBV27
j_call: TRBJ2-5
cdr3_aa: CASSLMGARETQYF

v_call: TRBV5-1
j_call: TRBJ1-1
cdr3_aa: CASSLAGTGGAGSEAFF

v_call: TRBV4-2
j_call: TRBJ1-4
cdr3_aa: CASSQDLEQVGDEKLFF

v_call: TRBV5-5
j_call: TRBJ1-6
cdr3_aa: CASSYTGNSPLHF

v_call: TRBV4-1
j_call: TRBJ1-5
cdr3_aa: CASSQDPVGGSNQPQHF

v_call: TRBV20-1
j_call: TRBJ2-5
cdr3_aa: CSATGTGASGETQYF

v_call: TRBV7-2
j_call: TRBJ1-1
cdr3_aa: CASSLGLIEAFF

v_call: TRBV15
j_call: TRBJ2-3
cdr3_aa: CATSRGGLDSDTQYF

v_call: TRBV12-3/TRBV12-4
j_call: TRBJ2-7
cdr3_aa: CASSFRGSYGEQYF

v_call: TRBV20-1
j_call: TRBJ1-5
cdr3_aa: CSARPTGGSNQPQHF

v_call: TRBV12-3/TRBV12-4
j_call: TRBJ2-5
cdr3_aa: CASSFYGTSVLETQYF

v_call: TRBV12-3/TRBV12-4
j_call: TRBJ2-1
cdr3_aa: CASSPSGGSYNEQFF

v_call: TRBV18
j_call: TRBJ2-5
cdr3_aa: CASSPPDSIRSETQYF

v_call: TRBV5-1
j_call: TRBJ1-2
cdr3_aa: CASSGGQGNVYGYTF

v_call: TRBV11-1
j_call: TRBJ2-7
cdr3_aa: CASSFPSGGRSAIYEQYF

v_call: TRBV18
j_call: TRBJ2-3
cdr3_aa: CASSPIISVSDTQYF

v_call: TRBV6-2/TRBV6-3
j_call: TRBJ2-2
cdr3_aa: CASSPAQHQGTGELFF

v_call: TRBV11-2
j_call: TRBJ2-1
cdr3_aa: CASSLGGTGVGEQFF

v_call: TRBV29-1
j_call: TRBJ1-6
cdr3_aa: CSVRQGDNNSPLHF

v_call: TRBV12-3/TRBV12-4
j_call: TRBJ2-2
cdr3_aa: CASSLVGGRGGELFF

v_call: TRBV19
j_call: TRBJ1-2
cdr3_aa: CASSITGNYGYTF

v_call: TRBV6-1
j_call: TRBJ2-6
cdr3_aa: CASSEEGRPGANVLTF

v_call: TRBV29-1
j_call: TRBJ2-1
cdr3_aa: CSVEKGRSSYNEQFF

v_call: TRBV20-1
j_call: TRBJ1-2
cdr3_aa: CSALKRDLHYGYTF

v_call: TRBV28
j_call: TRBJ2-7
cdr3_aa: CASISGLSYEQYF

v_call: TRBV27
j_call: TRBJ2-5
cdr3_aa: CASGQTKETQYF

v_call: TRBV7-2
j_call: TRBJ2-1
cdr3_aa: CASSSTSGAGNEQFF

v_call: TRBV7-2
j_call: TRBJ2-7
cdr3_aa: CASSPRGAGGSYEQYF

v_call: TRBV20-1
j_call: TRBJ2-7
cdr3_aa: CSAIKGSGSPGQYF

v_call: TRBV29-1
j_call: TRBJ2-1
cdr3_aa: CSVGPSLYNEQFF

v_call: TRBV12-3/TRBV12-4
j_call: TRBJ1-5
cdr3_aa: CASSLLLSNQPQHF

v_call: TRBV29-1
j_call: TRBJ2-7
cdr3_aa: CSVEDYYEQYF

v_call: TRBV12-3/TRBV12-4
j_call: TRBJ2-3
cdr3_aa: CASSSSSDTQYF

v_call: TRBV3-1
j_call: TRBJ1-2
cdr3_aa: CASSQAAGGYTF

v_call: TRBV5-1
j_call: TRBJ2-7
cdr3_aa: CASSLAPSGAFSYEQYF

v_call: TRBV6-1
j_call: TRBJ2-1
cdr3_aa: CATTGASGRGNEQFF

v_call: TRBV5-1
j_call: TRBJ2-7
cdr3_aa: CASTPGMPAHEQYF

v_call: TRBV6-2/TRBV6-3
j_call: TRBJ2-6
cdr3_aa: CASSRMGFSQSGANVLTF